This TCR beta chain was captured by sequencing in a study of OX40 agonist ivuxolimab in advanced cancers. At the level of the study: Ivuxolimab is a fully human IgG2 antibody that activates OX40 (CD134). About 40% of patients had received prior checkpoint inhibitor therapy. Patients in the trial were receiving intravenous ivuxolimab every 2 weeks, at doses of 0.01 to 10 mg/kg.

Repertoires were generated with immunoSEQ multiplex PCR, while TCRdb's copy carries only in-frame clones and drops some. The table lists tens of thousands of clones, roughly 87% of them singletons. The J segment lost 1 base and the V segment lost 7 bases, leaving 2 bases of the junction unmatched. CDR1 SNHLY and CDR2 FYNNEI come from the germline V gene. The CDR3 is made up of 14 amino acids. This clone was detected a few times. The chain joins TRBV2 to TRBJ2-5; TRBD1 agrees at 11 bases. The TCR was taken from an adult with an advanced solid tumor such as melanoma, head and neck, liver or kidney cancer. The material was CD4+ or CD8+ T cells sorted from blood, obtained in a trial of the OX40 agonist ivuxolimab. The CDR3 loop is CASTGTGGQETQYF. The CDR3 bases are TGTGCCAGCACCGGGACAGGGGGCCAAGAGACCCAGTACTTC.